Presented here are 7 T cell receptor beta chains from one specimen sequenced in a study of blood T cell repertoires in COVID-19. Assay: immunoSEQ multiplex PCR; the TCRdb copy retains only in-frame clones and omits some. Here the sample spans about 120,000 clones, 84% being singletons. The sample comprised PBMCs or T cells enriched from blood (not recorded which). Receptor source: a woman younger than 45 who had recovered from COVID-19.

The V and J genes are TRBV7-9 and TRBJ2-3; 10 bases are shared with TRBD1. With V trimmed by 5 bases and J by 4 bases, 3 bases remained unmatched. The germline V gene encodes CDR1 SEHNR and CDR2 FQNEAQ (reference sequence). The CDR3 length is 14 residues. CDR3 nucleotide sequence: TGTGCCAGCAGCCTAGGACAGGGGGCAGATACGCAGTATTTT. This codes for CASSLGQGADTQYF.

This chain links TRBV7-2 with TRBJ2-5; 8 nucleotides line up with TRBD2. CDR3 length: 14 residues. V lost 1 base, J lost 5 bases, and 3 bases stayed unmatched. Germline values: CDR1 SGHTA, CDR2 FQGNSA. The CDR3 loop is CASSLDGGRETQYF. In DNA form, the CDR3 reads TGTGCCAGCAGCTTAGACGGCGGGAGGGAGACCCAGTACTTC.

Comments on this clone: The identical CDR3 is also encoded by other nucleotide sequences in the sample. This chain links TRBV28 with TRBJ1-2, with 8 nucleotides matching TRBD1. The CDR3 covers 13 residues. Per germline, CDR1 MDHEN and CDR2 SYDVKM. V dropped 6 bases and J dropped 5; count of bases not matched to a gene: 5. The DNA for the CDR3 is TGTGCCAGCAGCCTCGGACAGGGTTATGGCTACACCTTC. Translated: CASSLGQGYGYTF.

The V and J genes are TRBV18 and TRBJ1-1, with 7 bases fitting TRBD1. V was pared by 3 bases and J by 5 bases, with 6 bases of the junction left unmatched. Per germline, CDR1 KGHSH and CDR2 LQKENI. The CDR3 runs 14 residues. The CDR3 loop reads CASSPAQGRTEAFF. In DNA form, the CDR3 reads TGTGCCAGCTCACCCGCACAGGGGAGGACTGAAGCTTTCTTT.

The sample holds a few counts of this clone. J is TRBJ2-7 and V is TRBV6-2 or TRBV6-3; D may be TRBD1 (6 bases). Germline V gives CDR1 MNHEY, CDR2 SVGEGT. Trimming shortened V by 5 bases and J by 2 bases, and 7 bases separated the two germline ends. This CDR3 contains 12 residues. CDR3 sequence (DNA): TGTGCCAGCAGTGGGGGCCCCTACGAGCAGTACTTC. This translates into CASSGGPYEQYF.

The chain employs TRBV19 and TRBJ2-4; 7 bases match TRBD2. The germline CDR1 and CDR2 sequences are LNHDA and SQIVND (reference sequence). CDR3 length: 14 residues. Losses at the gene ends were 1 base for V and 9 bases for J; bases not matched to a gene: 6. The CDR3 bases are TGTGCCAGTAGTATAGCGGCGGGCGGGAGCATTCAGTACTTC. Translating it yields CASSIAAGGSIQYF.

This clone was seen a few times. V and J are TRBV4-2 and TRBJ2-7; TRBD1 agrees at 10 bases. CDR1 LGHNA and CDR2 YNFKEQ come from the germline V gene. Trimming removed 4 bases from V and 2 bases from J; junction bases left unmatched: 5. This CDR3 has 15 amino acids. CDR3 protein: CASSRGGTGAYEQYF. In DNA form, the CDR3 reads TGTGCCAGCAGCCGGGGAGGGACAGGGGCCTACGAGCAGTACTTC.